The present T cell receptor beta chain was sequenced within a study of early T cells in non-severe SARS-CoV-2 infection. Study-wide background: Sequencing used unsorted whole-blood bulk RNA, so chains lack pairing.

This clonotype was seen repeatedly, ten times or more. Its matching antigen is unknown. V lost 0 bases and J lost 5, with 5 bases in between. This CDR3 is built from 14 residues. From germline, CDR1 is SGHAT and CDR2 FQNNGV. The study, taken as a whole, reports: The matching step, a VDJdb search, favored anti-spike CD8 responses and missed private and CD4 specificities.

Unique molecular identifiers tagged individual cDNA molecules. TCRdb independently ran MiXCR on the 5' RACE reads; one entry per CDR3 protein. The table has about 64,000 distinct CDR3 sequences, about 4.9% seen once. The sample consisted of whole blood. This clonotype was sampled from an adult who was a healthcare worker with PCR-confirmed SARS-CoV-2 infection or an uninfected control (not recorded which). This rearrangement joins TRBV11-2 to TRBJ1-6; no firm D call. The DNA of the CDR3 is TGTGCCAGCAGCTTAGACCAAAATAATTCACCCCTCCACTTT. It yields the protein CASSLDQNNSPLHF. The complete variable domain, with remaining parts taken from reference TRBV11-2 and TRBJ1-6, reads EAGVAQSPRYKIIEKRQSVAFWCNPISGHATLYWYQQILGQGPKLLIQFQNNGVVDDSQLPKDRFSAERLKGVDSTLKIQPAKLEDSAVYLCASSLDQNNSPLHFGNGTRLTVT.